These 13 T cell receptor beta chains came from one sample sequenced in a study of blood T cells in healthy people across ages. Together with a sample-barcoded 5' primer, a J-beta primer mix was included in a second PCR lasting about 6 to 11 cycles. One entry per CDR3 protein, called by TCRdb with MiXCR from the 5' RACE reads. The sample contains around 1,900,000 distinct CDR3 sequences, roughly two fifths of which appear only once. Sequenced material: blood. These receptors originate from a human donor in good health.

The chain links TRBV29-1 to TRBJ1-4; D is uncertain. Germline values: CDR1 SQVTM, CDR2 ANQGSEA. V was cut by 1 base and J by 8 bases, with 17 bases left in between. The CDR3 runs 15 residues. CDR3 residues: CSVEGIGLRREKLFF. The CDR3 DNA sequence: TGCAGCGTTGAAGGAATTGGACTACGGAGAGAAAAACTGTTTTTT. Filled out from reference TRBV29-1 and TRBJ1-4, the complete variable domain reads SAVISQKPSRDICQRGTSLTIQCQVDSQVTMMFWYRQQPGQSLTLIATANQGSEATYESGFVIDKFPISRPNLTFSTLTVSNMSPEDSSIYLCSVEGIGLRREKLFFGSGTQLSVL.

This clonotype was recorded a few times. The rearrangement links TRBV5-1 to TRBJ2-1, with D possibly called TRBD1 or TRBD2 (5 bases each). V lost 9 bases and J lost 4, with 17 bases in between. The germline V gene has CDR1 SGHRS and CDR2 YFSETQ. The CDR3 sequence is 14 residues long. The CDR3 nucleotides are TGCGCCACCCGTACCGGGACCGAGTACAATGAGCAGTTCTTC. Translated, it gives CATRTGTEYNEQFF.

The V call is TRBV7-6, the J call TRBJ1-3; D unclear. From germline, CDR1 is SGHVS and CDR2 FNYEAQ. This CDR3 contains 13 residues. Deletions cut 5 bases from V and 9 bases from J, with 14 bases between. The CDR3 sequence is CASSPFPDGTIYF. The CDR3 coding sequence is TGTGCCAGCAGCCCTTTCCCGGACGGCACCATATATTTT.

This chain links TRBV7-2 with TRBJ2-1; tentative D call: TRBD2 (5 bases). The CDR3 consists of 15 residues. The germline CDR1 and CDR2 sequences are SGHTA and FQGNSA. Trimming stripped 4 bases from V and 9 bases from J, with 19 bases between. The CDR3 region has the DNA TGTGCCAGCAGCTCCCCCCGGACTCCTATCGCTGAGCAGTTCTTC. Protein product: CASSSPRTPIAEQFF. The full variable domain, with the rest looked up from reference TRBV7-2 and TRBJ2-1, is GAGVSQSPSNKVTEKGKDVELRCDPISGHTALYWYRQSLGQGLEFLIYFQGNSAPDKSGLPSDRFSAERTGGSVSTLTIQRTQQEDSAVYLCASSSPRTPIAEQFFGPGTRLTVL.

The rearrangement links TRBV30 to TRBJ1-2; TRBD1 might be the D (6 bases). The germline V and J ends were trimmed by 2 bases and 1 base, with 11 bases remaining between them. The germline V gene encodes CDR1 GTSNPN and CDR2 SVGIG (reference sequence). This CDR3 region has 14 residues. The CDR3 spells CAWSRQENNYGYTF. The DNA for the CDR3 is TGTGCCTGGAGTAGACAGGAAAATAACTATGGCTACACCTTC.

This clonotype was seen many times. The chain recombines TRBV4-1 with TRBJ2-7, with D perhaps TRBD2 (5 bases). Between the trimmed V and J ends, which lost 4 bases and 3 bases, there was a span of 13 bases. The CDR3 is 14 residues long. Germline V gives CDR1 MGHRA, CDR2 YSYEKL. CDR3 sequence reads: CASSPHADFYEQYF. As DNA, the CDR3 is TGCGCCAGCAGCCCCCACGCGGACTTCTACGAGCAGTACTTC.

This chain links TRBV6-6 with TRBJ2-7; D uncertain. With 1 base removed from V and 5 bases from J, the gap between germline ends came to 12 bases. From germline, CDR1 is MNHNY and CDR2 SVGAGI (reference sequence). The CDR3 runs 14 residues. CDR3 in amino acids: CASSYYGGRDEQYF. The CDR3 coding sequence is TGTGCCAGCAGTTACTATGGCGGAAGGGACGAGCAGTACTTC.

V usage is TRBV12-5 and J usage is TRBJ2-3; TRBD2 aligns across 8 bases. V gave up 1 base and J gave up 9 bases; unmatched junction bases: 6. Germline-derived CDR1 and CDR2 are LGHNT and FRNRAP. CDR3 length equals 14 residues. This CDR3 is CASGLGGGTGTQYF. CDR3 nucleotide sequence: TGTGCTAGTGGTTTGGGCGGGGGGACCGGGACGCAGTATTTT.

The chain carries TRBV5-6 and TRBJ2-1; 11 positions match TRBD2. Per germline, CDR1 SGHDT and CDR2 YYEEEE. The trim removed 2 bases at V and 0 bases at J, leaving 10 bases unmatched. The CDR3 has 19 amino acids. The CDR3 region is CASSFFLAGGWSSYNEQFF. The CDR3 DNA is TGTGCCAGCAGCTTTTTTCTAGCGGGGGGCTGGAGCTCCTACAATGAGCAGTTCTTC.

The chain combines TRBV25-1 with TRBJ1-2; D remains ambiguous. Trimming took 1 base from V and 7 from J, leaving 10 bases between them. This CDR3 region has 13 residues. Germline CDR1 and CDR2: MGHDK and SYGVNS. DNA of the CDR3: TGTGCCAGCAGTGAATTTGGAAGGAGTGGCTACACCTTC. Translated, it gives CASSEFGRSGYTF.

This chain connects TRBV12-3 or TRBV12-4 to TRBJ1-2; D is uncertain. The V end lost 6 bases, the J end lost 6 bases, and 11 bases lay between the germline ends. The CDR3 is made up of 12 amino acids. The CDR3 loop is CASSSSRDGYTF. CDR3 bases: TGTGCCAGCAGCTCCTCGAGGGATGGCTACACCTTC.

The rearrangement links TRBV12-3 or TRBV12-4 to TRBJ1-5; no firm D call. The CDR3 consists of 14 residues. V was shortened by 4 bases and J by 0 bases, with 7 bases between the two germline ends. The DNA of the CDR3 is TGTGCCAGCAGTTCGGCGTATAGCAATCAGCCCCAGCATTTT. Translating it yields CASSSAYSNQPQHF.

The genes are TRBV5-5 and TRBJ2-2; 10 bases align to TRBD1. J gave up 8 bases and V 3 bases, and 16 bases lay outside the gene matches. The CDR3 has 18 residues. Germline loops: CDR1 SGHKS, CDR2 YYEKEE (reference sequence). This chain's CDR3 is CASSYRPQTGGIKGELFF. In DNA, the CDR3 is TGTGCCAGCAGCTACAGGCCCCAGACAGGGGGCATTAAGGGGGAGCTGTTTTTT.